This is a list of T cell receptor beta chains from one sample in a study of blood T cell repertoires in COVID-19. Method: immunoSEQ multiplex PCR; TCRdb's copy keeps in-frame clones and lacks some. This sample has about 110,000 clones, with 85% found just once. The sequenced sample consisted of peripheral blood. The source is a man in his fifties or sixties with acute or convalescent COVID-19. CDR3s include the opening cysteine and the closing phenylalanine or tryptophan. A D gene is named only where the DNA matches it firmly. Clone size, where shown, is once, few, many, or a class for clones that have expanded.

TGTGCCAGCAGCTTGGAGAGGGGACAGAAACAAGAGACCCAGTACTTC	CASSLERGQKQETQYF	TRBD1	TRBV5-4	TRBJ2-5	NA
TGTGCTAGTGATATGAACACTGAAGCTTTCTTT	CASDMNTEAFF	NA	TRBV12-5	TRBJ1-1	NA
TGCGCCAGCAGCCTCGGACTAGGGGGAGAGACCCAGTACTTC	CASSLGLGGETQYF	NA	TRBV4-1	TRBJ2-5	once
TGTGCCAGCAGCAAATCCAACAGGGGGTGGGATGAAAAACTGTTTTTT	CASSKSNRGWDEKLFF	NA	TRBV21-1	TRBJ1-4	NA
TGTGCCAGCAGCACCGGGACTAGACATACACAGTTCTTC	CASSTGTRHTQFF	TRBD2	TRBV12-3/TRBV12-4	TRBJ2-1	NA
TGTGCCAGTAAGGGTTGGGGCAGGGGTGGCAATCAGCCCCAGCATTTT	CASKGWGRGGNQPQHF	NA	TRBV19	TRBJ1-5	NA
TGTGCCAGCAGTTCGAGGTACACAACTAATGAAAAACTGTTTTTT	CASSSRYTTNEKLFF	NA	TRBV2	TRBJ1-4	NA
TGTGCCAGCACTGTCCCTACCGTCAATGAGCAGTTCTTC	CASTVPTVNEQFF	NA	TRBV12-3/TRBV12-4	TRBJ2-1	NA
TGTGCCAGCAGTACCGTAGTAGCGGGATCCTACGAGCAGTACTTC	CASSTVVAGSYEQYF	TRBD2	TRBV2	TRBJ2-7	NA
TGTGCCAGCAGCTACAGCGGGGGGGCCTACAATGAGCAGTTCTTC	CASSYSGGAYNEQFF	TRBD2	TRBV11-2	TRBJ2-1	NA
TGCAGCGTTGATTCGACAACCCAGTACTTC	CSVDSTTQYF	NA	TRBV29-1	TRBJ2-5	NA
TGTGCCAGTAAAAAGGACAGGACCTACGAGCAGTACTTC	CASKKDRTYEQYF	TRBD1	TRBV5-5	TRBJ2-7	NA
TGTGCCAGCAGTTCCGACAGGGGAACTAATGAAAAACTGTTTTTT	CASSSDRGTNEKLFF	TRBD1	TRBV27	TRBJ1-4	NA
TGTGCCAGCAGCTTAGGGGCCGGGACAGGGGCAATCACTGAAGCTTTCTTT	CASSLGAGTGAITEAFF	TRBD1	TRBV11-2	TRBJ1-1	NA
TGTGCCAGCAGCCCCGGAGCCCAAGGAAACACCATATATTTT	CASSPGAQGNTIYF	NA	TRBV3-1/TRBV3-2	TRBJ1-3	many
TGTGCCAGCAGCCAAGTCCCGGTGGATGAGCAGTTCTTC	CASSQVPVDEQFF	NA	TRBV7-9	TRBJ2-1	NA
TGTGCCAGCACCCGGACAGGGTCCACAGATACGCAGTATTTT	CASTRTGSTDTQYF	TRBD1	TRBV3-1/TRBV3-2	TRBJ2-3	NA
TGTGCCAGCAGCTTAACCCCGGTGGACACCATATATTTT	CASSLTPVDTIYF	NA	TRBV7-2	TRBJ1-3	NA
TGTGCCAGCAGTCCGGACGGGATTAGCACAGATACGCAGTATTTT	CASSPDGISTDTQYF	NA	TRBV7-9	TRBJ2-3	NA
TGTGCCAGCAGCTTCTGGGGACTCTCCTACGAGCAGTACTTC	CASSFWGLSYEQYF	NA	TRBV5-6	TRBJ2-7	NA
TGTGCCAGCAGCTTAAGCGGACGGGATGGGGATACGCAGTATTTT	CASSLSGRDGDTQYF	NA	TRBV7-3	TRBJ2-3	NA
TGTGCCAGCGACCCGGGAGCCAGCGGTGAAAAACTGTTTTTT	CASDPGASGEKLFF	NA	TRBV25-1	TRBJ1-4	NA
TGTGCCAGCTCCCCGGGAAGTCTTGGGACTGAAGCTTTCTTT	CASSPGSLGTEAFF	NA	TRBV2	TRBJ1-1	NA
TGTGCCAGCAGCGTACACAGACATTTGAACACCGGGGAGCTGTTTTTT	CASSVHRHLNTGELFF	NA	TRBV9	TRBJ2-2	NA
TGTGCCAGCAGTCCGGTATCTCCGGGACTAGGCCCCGATGAGCAGTTCTTC	CASSPVSPGLGPDEQFF	TRBD2	TRBV28	TRBJ2-1	NA
TGTGCCAGCAGCTCCCAGTCCTCTGGGGCCAACGTCCTGACTTTC	CASSSQSSGANVLTF	NA	TRBV7-3	TRBJ2-6	NA
TGTGCCAGCAGCATACAGGGGTTCGGTGGCTACACCTTC	CASSIQGFGGYTF	TRBD1	TRBV6-6	TRBJ1-2	NA
TGTGCCAGCAGTTCCCCCGGACTAGCTTATACGCAGTATTTT	CASSSPGLAYTQYF	TRBD2	TRBV6-5	TRBJ2-3	NA
TGTGCCACACGGGACTCCTCACGCTATGGCTACACCTTC	CATRDSSRYGYTF	NA	TRBV12-3/TRBV12-4	TRBJ1-2	NA
TGTGCCAGCAGCTTACTAGGGACAGGGGTCTACAATGAGCAGTTCTTC	CASSLLGTGVYNEQFF	TRBD1	TRBV7-6	TRBJ2-1	NA
TGTGCCAGCAGCTTAACCCGGACTAGCGGGTTCGGGGAGCTGTTTTTT	CASSLTRTSGFGELFF	TRBD2	TRBV7-3	TRBJ2-2	NA
TGTGCCACCAGCCAGGGGACAGGGGTCAACGAGCAGTACTTC	CATSQGTGVNEQYF	TRBD1	TRBV24-1	TRBJ2-7	NA